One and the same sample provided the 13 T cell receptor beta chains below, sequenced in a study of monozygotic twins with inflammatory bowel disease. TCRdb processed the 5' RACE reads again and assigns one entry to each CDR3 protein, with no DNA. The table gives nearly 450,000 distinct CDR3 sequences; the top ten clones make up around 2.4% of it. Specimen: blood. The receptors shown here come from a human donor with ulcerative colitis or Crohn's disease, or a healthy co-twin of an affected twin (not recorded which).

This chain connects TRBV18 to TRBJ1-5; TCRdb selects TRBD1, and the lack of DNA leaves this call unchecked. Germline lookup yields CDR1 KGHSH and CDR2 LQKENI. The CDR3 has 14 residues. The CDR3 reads CASSLSGDFQPQHF.

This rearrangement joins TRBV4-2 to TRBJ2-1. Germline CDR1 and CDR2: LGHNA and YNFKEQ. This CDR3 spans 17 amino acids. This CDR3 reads CASSQDLGGSSYNEQFF.

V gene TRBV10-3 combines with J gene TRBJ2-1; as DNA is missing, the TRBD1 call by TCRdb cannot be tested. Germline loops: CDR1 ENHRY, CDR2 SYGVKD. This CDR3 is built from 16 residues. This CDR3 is CASTSVGGDSYNEQFF.

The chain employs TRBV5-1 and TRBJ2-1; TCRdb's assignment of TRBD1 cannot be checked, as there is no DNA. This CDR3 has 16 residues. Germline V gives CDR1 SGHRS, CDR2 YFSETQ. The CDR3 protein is CASSLAAGNSYNEQFF.

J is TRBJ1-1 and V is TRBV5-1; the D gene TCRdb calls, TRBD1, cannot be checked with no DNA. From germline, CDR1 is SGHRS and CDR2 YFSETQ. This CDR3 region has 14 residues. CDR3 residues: CASSAQGIYTEAFF.

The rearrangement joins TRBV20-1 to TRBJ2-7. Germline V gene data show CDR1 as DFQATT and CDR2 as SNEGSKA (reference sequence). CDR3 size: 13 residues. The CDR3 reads CSARAGSSYEQYF.

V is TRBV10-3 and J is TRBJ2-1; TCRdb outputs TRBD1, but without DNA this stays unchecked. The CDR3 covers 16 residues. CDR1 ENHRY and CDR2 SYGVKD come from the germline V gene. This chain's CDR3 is CAISESTGADPNEQFF.

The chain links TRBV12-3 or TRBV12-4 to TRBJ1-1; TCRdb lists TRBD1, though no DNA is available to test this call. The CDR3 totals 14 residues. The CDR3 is CASSTRGFGTEAFF.

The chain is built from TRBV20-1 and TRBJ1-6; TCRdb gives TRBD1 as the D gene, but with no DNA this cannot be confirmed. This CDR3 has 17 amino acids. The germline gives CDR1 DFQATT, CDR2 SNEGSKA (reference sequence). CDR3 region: CSARGDRGRSGNSPLHF.

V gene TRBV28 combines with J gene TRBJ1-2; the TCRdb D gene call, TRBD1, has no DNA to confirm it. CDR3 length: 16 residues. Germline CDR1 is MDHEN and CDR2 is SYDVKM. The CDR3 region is CASSMTSGQINYGYTF.

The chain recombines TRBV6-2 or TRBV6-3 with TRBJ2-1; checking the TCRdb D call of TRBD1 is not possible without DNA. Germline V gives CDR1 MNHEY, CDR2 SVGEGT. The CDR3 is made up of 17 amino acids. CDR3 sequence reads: CASSYSRTGGSYNEQFF.

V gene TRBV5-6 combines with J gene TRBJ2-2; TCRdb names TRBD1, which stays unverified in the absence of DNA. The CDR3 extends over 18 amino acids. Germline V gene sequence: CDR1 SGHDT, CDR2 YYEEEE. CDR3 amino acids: CASSLFGGTQGITGELFF.

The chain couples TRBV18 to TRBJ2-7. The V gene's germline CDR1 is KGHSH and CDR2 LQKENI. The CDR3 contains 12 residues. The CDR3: CASSAGSYEQYF.